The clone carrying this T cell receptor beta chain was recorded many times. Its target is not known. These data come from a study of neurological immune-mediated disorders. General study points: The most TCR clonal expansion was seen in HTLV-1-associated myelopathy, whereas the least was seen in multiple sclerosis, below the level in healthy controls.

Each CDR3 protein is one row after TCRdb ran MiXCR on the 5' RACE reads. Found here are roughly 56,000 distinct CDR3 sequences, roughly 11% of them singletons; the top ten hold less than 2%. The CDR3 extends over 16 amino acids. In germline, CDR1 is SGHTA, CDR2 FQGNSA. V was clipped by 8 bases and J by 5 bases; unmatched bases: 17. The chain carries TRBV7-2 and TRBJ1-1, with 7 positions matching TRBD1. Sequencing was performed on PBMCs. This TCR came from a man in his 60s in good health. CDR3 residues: CASASSRQGGGTEAFF. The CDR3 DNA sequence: TGTGCCAGCGCCTCCTCTCGACAGGGTGGAGGGACTGAAGCTTTCTTT.